These 21 T cell receptor beta chains originate from one sample sequenced in a study. TCRdb independently ran MiXCR on the 5' RACE reads; one entry per CDR3 protein. The table lists 7,500 to 10,000 distinct CDR3 sequences, roughly 27% of them singletons. Tregs were sorted as CD4+CD25+CD127-/low cells. Sequencing input: Tregs sorted from blood. These receptors came from a female donor with breast cancer.

This clonotype has a count of ten or more. The chain joins TRBV5-5 to TRBJ1-2, with D unclear. CDR1 and CDR2 from the germline V gene are SGHKS and YYEKEE (reference sequence). V was clipped by 1 base and J by 8 bases, with 9 bases between them. CDR3 length: 12 amino acids. The CDR3: CASSLWTGGYTF. The CDR3 nucleotides are TGTGCCAGCAGCTTGTGGACCGGGGGCTACACCTTC.

Details on this clonotype: Here the CDR3 omits its conserved ending phenylalanine or tryptophan, so a read error is the likely source. This chain uses TRBV5-1 with TRBJ2-7, with D possibly TRBD2 on 5 matching bases. V shed 0 bases and J shed 2 bases, with 12 bases lying between them. The CDR3 covers 15 residues. The germline CDR1 and CDR2 sequences are SGHRS and YFSETQ. CDR3 region: CASSLEEAGPYEQYH. DNA of the CDR3: TGCGCCAGCAGCTTGGAGGAGGCCGGACCCTACGAGCAGTACCAC.

This clonotype was seen many times. The chain is built from TRBV5-1 and TRBJ2-1; weak D call: TRBD2 (5 bases). The CDR3 totals 15 residues. Between the trimmed V and J ends, which lost 4 bases and 2 bases, there was a span of 13 bases. The V gene's germline CDR1 is SGHRS and CDR2 YFSETQ. CDR3 sequence reads: CASSPTAGAYNEQFF. CDR3 nucleotides: TGCGCCAGCAGCCCTACCGCGGGTGCCTACAATGAGCAGTTCTTC.

This clonotype is termed medium-sized. V is TRBV6-1 and J is TRBJ1-2; 8 bases are a match to TRBD1. The germline V gene encodes CDR1 MNHNS and CDR2 SASEGT. This CDR3 region has 15 residues. V lost 6 bases and J lost 8; bases outside the gene matches: 14. CDR3 bases: TGTGCCAGCAGCCATGAGGTGGACAGGGCGGGCGGCTACACCTTC. Its translation: CASSHEVDRAGGYTF.

This clonotype is large (0.1 to 1%). This rearrangement joins TRBV20-1 to TRBJ2-7; no clear D gene. The CDR3 length is 13 residues. In germline, CDR1 is DFQATT, CDR2 SNEGSKA (reference sequence). With 3 bases removed from V and 4 bases from J, the gap between germline ends came to 13 bases. CDR3 nucleotide sequence: TGCAGTGCTAGCTCCGGGTTTGGTTACGAGCAGTACTTC. It codes for CSASSGFGYEQYF.

This clonotype was observed at least ten times. This chain uses TRBV12-3 or TRBV12-4 with TRBJ2-7; 9 nucleotides align to TRBD1. With V trimmed by 1 base and J by 5 bases, 6 bases remained unmatched. The CDR3 contains 15 residues. CDR3 loop: CASSLEGTGKNEQYF. The CDR3 bases are TGTGCCAGCAGTTTAGAAGGGACAGGGAAGAACGAGCAGTACTTC.

This clonotype is classed as medium-sized (0.01 to 0.1%). The chain recombines TRBV7-2 with TRBJ2-7; 11 nucleotides match TRBD2. The germline V gene encodes CDR1 SGHTA and CDR2 FQGNSA. The V and J ends lost 2 bases and 3 bases, in that order; junction bases with no gene match: 3. The CDR3 loop spans 15 amino acids. CDR3 sequence (DNA): TGTGCCAGCAGCTTAATAACTAGCGGGAGCTACGAGCAGTACTTC. Translating it yields CASSLITSGSYEQYF.

Regarding this clonotype: The DNA is omitted, as the CDR3 cannot be located on it reliably, and the CDR3 follows TCRdb's listing. This chain joins TRBV6-5 and TRBJ1-2; the D call TRBD1 from the table was never checked on the DNA. The CDR3 extends over 23 residues, inclusive of both ends. Germline V CDR1 and CDR2: MNHEY, SVGAGI. The CDR3 reads CASSYGAANTEAFFGQGNYGYTF.

Sample share makes this clonotype medium-sized. The chain recombines TRBV29-1 with TRBJ2-7; TRBD2 agrees at 11 bases. The trim removed 5 bases at V and 4 bases at J, leaving 1 base unmatched. Germline CDR1 reads SQVTM; CDR2 reads ANQGSEA. The CDR3 is 12 residues long. CDR3 in DNA: TGCAGCGTTCGGACTAGCGGGTACGAGCAGTACTTC. Its protein is CSVRTSGYEQYF.

In its sample, this clonotype was seen a few times. The chain employs TRBV5-1 and TRBJ1-1; the match to TRBD1 covers 10 bases. Per the germline V gene, CDR1 is SGHRS and CDR2 is YFSETQ. Germline trimming cut 0 bases from V and 4 bases from J; bases unmatched to any gene: 3. This CDR3 spans 15 amino acids. The CDR3 nucleotides read TGCGCCAGCAGCTTGGGGACAGGGGGGATCACTGAAGCTTTCTTT. This gives the protein CASSLGTGGITEAFF.

Turning to this clonotype: Since a much larger clone is just one base distant, this may be a read error. The chain is built from TRBV13 and TRBJ2-1, with unresolved D. Germline values: CDR1 PRHDT, CDR2 FYEKMQ (reference sequence). The CDR3 loop spans 13 amino acids. Trimming took 6 bases from V and 5 from J, leaving 11 bases between them. The DNA for the CDR3 is TGTGCCAGCAGGGCCGGCGGCCACAATGAGCAGTTCTTC. It encodes CASRAGGHNEQFF.

The J gene is TRBJ2-3, the V gene TRBV6-1; 8 positions match TRBD1. The J segment lost 4 bases and the V segment lost 5 bases, leaving 5 bases of the junction unmatched. This CDR3 has 14 amino acids. Germline CDR1 and CDR2: MNHNS and SASEGT. Written as DNA, the CDR3 is TGTGCCAGCAGTCGACAGGGGATTTCAGATACGCAGTATTTT. Residues: CASSRQGISDTQYF.

The table lists this clonotype with a few counts. With a much larger clone just one base away, this may be a read error. The J gene is TRBJ2-7, the V gene TRBV20-1; 8 positions agree with TRBD2. Germline CDR1 reads DFQATT; CDR2 reads SNEGSKA (reference sequence). The V and J ends lost 3 bases and 4 bases, in that order; junction bases with no gene match: 5. The CDR3 covers 13 residues. Here the CDR3 reads CSARLGGGYEQYF. CDR3 nucleotides: TGCAGTGCTAGGCTAGGCGGGGGGTACGAGCAGTACTTC.

This clonotype is labeled as medium-sized. This chain connects TRBV5-1 to TRBJ2-1; D is perhaps TRBD2 (6 bases). Germline-derived CDR1 and CDR2 are SGHRS and YFSETQ. The V end lost 4 bases, the J end lost 4 bases, and 15 bases lay between the germline ends. The CDR3 runs to 15 residues. The CDR3 loop reads CASSRRDSEYNEQFF. In DNA form, the CDR3 reads TGCGCCAGCAGCCGCCGGGACTCAGAATACAATGAGCAGTTCTTC.

This clonotype counts as medium-sized. V usage is TRBV20-1 and J usage is TRBJ2-7; TRBD2 aligns across 7 bases. The CDR3 covers 15 residues. Per germline, CDR1 DFQATT and CDR2 SNEGSKA (reference sequence). The V and J ends lost 0 bases and 0 bases, in that order; junction bases with no gene match: 5. This CDR3 is CSARDLAESSYEQYF. The CDR3 DNA is TGCAGTGCTAGAGATCTAGCGGAGAGCTCCTACGAGCAGTACTTC.

This clonotype was seen many times. It may be a read error: a sequence one base away is much more abundant. The V and J genes are TRBV5-5 and TRBJ1-2; D might be TRBD1 (5 bases). Germline lookup yields CDR1 SGHKS and CDR2 YYEKEE (reference sequence). The CDR3 has 15 residues. DNA of the CDR3: TGTGCCGGCAGCCCGGAAGGGGCGCCGGACTATGGCTACACCTTC. It yields the protein CAGSPEGAPDYGYTF.

This clonotype was counted many times. The V and J genes are TRBV12-3 or TRBV12-4 and TRBJ1-5; 8 bases map to TRBD1. The CDR3 is 13 amino acids. V lost 6 bases and J lost 3; bases outside the gene matches: 1. The CDR3 region is CASRDRVNQPQHF. In nucleotides, the CDR3 is TGTGCCAGCAGGGACAGGGTCAATCAGCCCCAGCATTTT.

By frequency in the sample, this clonotype is medium-sized. V is TRBV5-1 and J is TRBJ2-7, with D perhaps TRBD2 (5 bases). This CDR3 is built from 13 residues. The V gene lost 5 bases and the J gene lost 1 base, with 10 bases spanning the gap. Germline CDR1 is SGHRS and CDR2 is YFSETQ. CDR3 nucleotide sequence: TGCGCCAGCAGATCTGGGAGTTCCTACGAGCAGTACTTC. Its protein product is CASRSGSSYEQYF.

The CDR3 region has the DNA TGTGCCACGGGACTAGCGGGGAACGGGGGCAATGAGCAGTTCTTC. This codes for CATGLAGNGGNEQFF. V gene TRBV19 combines with J gene TRBJ2-1, with 13 positions matching TRBD2. Per the germline V gene, CDR1 is LNHDA and CDR2 is SQIVND (reference sequence). The CDR3 covers 15 residues. V lost 10 bases, J lost 6 bases, and 9 bases stayed unmatched.

This clonotype is medium-sized within its sample. The chain employs TRBV6-6 and TRBJ1-1; D is possibly TRBD1 (5 bases). V was shortened by 0 bases and J by 7 bases, with 15 bases between the two germline ends. Germline CDR1 and CDR2: MNHNY and SVGAGI (reference sequence). This CDR3 region has 15 residues. Here the CDR3 reads CASSYSIGAESEAFF. In DNA form, the CDR3 reads TGTGCCAGCAGTTACTCGATCGGGGCAGAGAGTGAAGCTTTCTTT.

This clonotype was seen more than once but under ten times. The rearrangement joins TRBV2 to TRBJ2-4; 8 nucleotides align to TRBD2. V was pared by 3 bases and J by 9 bases, with 4 bases of the junction left unmatched. The CDR3 is 13 amino acids. Germline CDR1 reads SNHLY; CDR2 reads FYNNEI. The CDR3: CASSEGLEGIQYF. Here the CDR3 DNA reads TGTGCCAGCAGTGAGGGACTAGAGGGCATTCAGTACTTC.